What follows are 3 T cell receptor beta chains derived from one specimen sequenced in a study of blood T cell repertoires in COVID-19. Repertoires were generated with immunoSEQ multiplex PCR, while TCRdb's copy carries only in-frame clones and drops some. This table has around 130,000 clones, 82% appearing once. Sequences were obtained from peripheral blood. Source of these receptors: a woman aged 70-85 years with acute or convalescent COVID-19.

This clone was seen only once. The rearrangement uses TRBV6-4 and TRBJ1-1, with 8 bases lining up with TRBD1. The trim removed 6 bases at V and 5 bases at J, leaving 5 bases unmatched. This CDR3 comprises 13 residues. Looked up from germline, CDR1 is MRHNA and CDR2 is SNTAGT. CDR3 loop: CASSEQGGTEAFF. CDR3 sequence (DNA): TGTGCCAGCAGCGAACAGGGGGGTACTGAAGCTTTCTTT.

This clone has just one count. CDR3 sequence: CASAGQGYYGYTF. CDR3 in DNA: TGTGCCAGCGCGGGACAGGGTTACTATGGCTACACCTTC. The chain carries TRBV2 and TRBJ1-2; 9 positions agree with TRBD1. Trimming took 8 bases from V and 3 from J; bases not matched to a gene: 4. The CDR3 is 13 residues long. CDR1 SNHLY and CDR2 FYNNEI come from the germline V gene. The complete variable domain, with remaining parts taken from reference TRBV2 and TRBJ1-2, reads EPEVTQTPSHQVTQMGQEVILRCVPISNHLYFYWYRQILGQKVEFLVSFYNNEISEKSEIFDDQFSVERPDGSNFTLKIRSTKLEDSAMYFCASAGQGYYGYTFGSGTRLTVV.

The chain uses TRBV19 and TRBJ1-1; 12 bases are shared with TRBD1. The CDR3 spans 14 residues. Germline assignment: CDR1 LNHDA and CDR2 SQIVND (reference sequence). V trimming: 5 bases; J trimming: 5 bases; junction bases outside the gene matches: 3. The DNA of the CDR3 is TGTGCCAGTAGTTGGGACAGGGGGCAAACTGAAGCTTTCTTT. Its translation is CASSWDRGQTEAFF.